Shown below are 30 T cell receptor beta chains from a single sample sequenced in a study of blood T cell repertoires in COVID-19. Libraries were prepared by immunoSEQ multiplex PCR; TCRdb keeps only in-frame clonotypes and omits some of them. The table has about 220,000 clones, about 80% seen once. The specimen was PBMCs or T cells enriched from blood (not recorded which). The receptors here all came from a woman aged 40 to 55 with acute COVID-19.

The rearrangement links TRBV7-2 to TRBJ2-5; 8 positions agree with TRBD1. V was clipped by 5 bases and J by 5 bases; unmatched bases: 7. CDR3 size: 14 residues. Germline CDR1 and CDR2: SGHTA and FQGNSA. The DNA of the CDR3 is TGTGCCAGCAGCCCTGACAGGGGTGGGGAGACCCAGTACTTC. As protein: CASSPDRGGETQYF.

The J gene is TRBJ1-2, the V gene TRBV6-5; 9 nucleotides line up with TRBD1. V lost 6 bases to trimming and J lost 2 bases; unmatched junction nucleotides: 4. CDR1 MNHEY and CDR2 SVGAGI come from the germline V gene. The CDR3 covers 14 residues. This CDR3 is CASRGTGQNYGYTF. The CDR3 DNA sequence: TGTGCCAGCAGGGGGACAGGGCAAAACTATGGCTACACCTTC.

The gene calls are TRBV5-8 and TRBJ2-7; the D gene is possibly TRBD2 (6 bases). The CDR3 sequence is 15 residues long. Trimming cost V 1 base and J 3 bases, with 14 bases left between them. Germline V lookup: CDR1 SGHTS, CDR2 YDEGEE. CDR3 in DNA: TGTGCCAGCAGCTTGTACCCGACCGGGGGCTACGAGCAGTACTTC. This codes for CASSLYPTGGYEQYF.

The chain uses TRBV14 and TRBJ2-3; 7 nucleotides match TRBD1. In germline, CDR1 is SGHDN, CDR2 FVKESK. The CDR3 totals 14 residues. Trimming took 5 bases from V and 4 from J; bases not matched to a gene: 6. CDR3 region: CASSKGQVADTQYF. The CDR3 region has the DNA TGTGCCAGCAGCAAAGGACAGGTGGCAGATACGCAGTATTTT.

This chain connects TRBV29-1 to TRBJ2-7; 9 bases fit TRBD2. The CDR3 extends over 13 amino acids. Germline V gene sequence: CDR1 SQVTM, CDR2 ANQGSEA. Trimming removed 5 bases from V and 3 bases from J; junction bases left unmatched: 5. CDR3 nucleotides: TGCAGCGTTTCTGGCGGGGGGGTCTACGAGCAGTACTTC. As protein: CSVSGGGVYEQYF.

This chain connects TRBV3-1 (or the pseudogene TRBV3-2) to TRBJ1-1, with a weak D call TRBD1 (5 bases). Germline CDR1 is LGHDT and CDR2 is YNNKEL (reference sequence). V lost 5 bases to trimming and J lost 4 bases, with 17 bases between them. The CDR3 is made up of 15 amino acids. CDR3 loop: CASSTNTGFGTEAFF. CDR3 coding DNA: TGTGCCAGCAGCACCAATACAGGTTTTGGCACTGAAGCTTTCTTT.

This clone came up once. The chain carries TRBV6-2 or TRBV6-3 and TRBJ2-3; D may be TRBD2 (7 bases). Per germline, CDR1 MNHEY and CDR2 SVGEGT. CDR3 length: 17 residues. V shed 0 bases and J shed 6 bases, with 19 bases lying between them. The CDR3 loop is CASSYSTLAGATDTQYF. The CDR3 DNA follows: TGTGCCAGCAGTTACTCGACTCTGGCGGGGGCCACGGATACGCAGTATTTT.

The gene calls are TRBV30 and TRBJ2-3; D ambiguous. V lost 1 base and J lost 4, with 12 bases in between. Per the germline V gene, CDR1 is GTSNPN and CDR2 is SVGIG (reference sequence). This CDR3 contains 14 residues. In DNA, the CDR3 is TGTGCCTGGAGTGGTCGGTCCCCGGCAGATACGCAGTATTTT. Encoded protein: CAWSGRSPADTQYF.

V usage is TRBV30 and J usage is TRBJ2-7; a possible D gene is TRBD1 (5 bases). The germline V gene encodes CDR1 GTSNPN and CDR2 SVGIG (reference sequence). The V end was cut by 5 bases, the J end by 5 bases, with 10 bases between. The CDR3 consists of 11 residues. This CDR3 reads CAWAGLNEQYF. The CDR3 nucleotides read TGTGCCTGGGCAGGGCTAAACGAGCAGTACTTC.

This clone has more than one count but fewer than ten. The chain combines TRBV27 with TRBJ2-3; no firm D call. Germline V CDR1 and CDR2: MNHEY, SMNVEV (reference sequence). The CDR3 consists of 11 residues. V gave up 8 bases and J gave up 6 bases, with 9 bases separating them. The CDR3 region has the DNA TGTGCCAGCGAATTCGGGGATACGCAGTATTTT. As protein: CASEFGDTQYF.

This chain joins TRBV18 and TRBJ1-2; no clear D gene. The CDR3 runs 14 residues. CDR1 and CDR2 from the germline V gene are KGHSH and LQKENI. Trimming pared 2 bases from V and 4 bases from J, leaving 11 bases between. In DNA form, the CDR3 reads TGTGCCAGCTCACCAGCCGGGATCAGCTATGGCTACACCTTC. This codes for CASSPAGISYGYTF.

The chain links TRBV5-1 to TRBJ2-1, with 11 nucleotides matching TRBD2. The CDR3 is 14 amino acids. Per germline, CDR1 SGHRS and CDR2 YFSETQ. V dropped 5 bases and J dropped 8; count of bases not matched to a gene: 6. For the CDR3, the DNA is TGCGCCAGCAGTTTAGCGGGAGGGTCGGATGAGCAGTTCTTC. Protein product: CASSLAGGSDEQFF. The full variable domain, in which reference TRBV5-1 and TRBJ2-1 provide the parts outside the CDR3, is KAGVTQTPRYLIKTRGQQVTLSCSPISGHRSVSWYQQTPGQGLQFLFEYFSETQRNKGNFPGRFSGRQFSNSRSEMNVSTLELGDSALYLCASSLAGGSDEQFFGPGTRLTVL.

The rearrangement uses TRBV7-9 and TRBJ1-2; 8 bases are a match to TRBD1. The ends lost 5 bases at V and 7 bases at J; junction bases unmatched: 6. Per the germline V gene, CDR1 is SEHNR and CDR2 is FQNEAQ (reference sequence). The CDR3 totals 13 residues. Here the CDR3 reads CASSPRQGFGYTF. The CDR3, as DNA: TGTGCCAGCAGCCCCAGACAGGGGTTTGGCTACACCTTC.

This clone was counted only a few times. This rearrangement joins TRBV4-1 to TRBJ2-1; D is unclear. Looked up from germline, CDR1 is MGHRA and CDR2 is YSYEKL. CDR3 size: 14 residues. V was pared by 1 base and J by 6 bases, with 10 bases between. The CDR3 nucleotides are TGCGCCAGCAGCCAAGCTCCCCGAGGCAATGAGCAGTTCTTC. It is translated as CASSQAPRGNEQFF.

The chain links TRBV7-3 to TRBJ2-1; 7 positions match TRBD2. With V trimmed by 2 bases and J by 5 bases, 6 bases remained unmatched. The CDR3 is 15 residues long. Germline CDR1 reads SGHTA; CDR2 reads FQGTGA. This CDR3 reads CASSLSSGAHNEQFF. The CDR3 region has the DNA TGTGCCAGCAGCTTATCCAGCGGGGCCCACAATGAGCAGTTCTTC.

In its sample, this clone was seen a few times. V and J are TRBV4-2 and TRBJ1-5, with 7 bases aligning to TRBD1. Germline V gene lookup returns CDR1 LGHNA and CDR2 YNFKEQ. The trim removed 0 bases at V and 1 base at J, leaving 3 bases unmatched. The CDR3 is 16 amino acids. In DNA, the CDR3 is TGTGCCAGCAGCCAAGATCGCAGGGGGAGCAATCAGCCCCAGCATTTT. Residues: CASSQDRRGSNQPQHF.

Regarding this clone: This CDR3 is also generated by other DNA sequences in the sample. The rearrangement joins TRBV3-1 (or the pseudogene TRBV3-2) to TRBJ1-2; TRBD1 might be the D (6 bases). Germline V lookup: CDR1 LGHDT, CDR2 YNNKEL (reference sequence). This CDR3 comprises 12 residues. Trimming removed 6 bases from V and 2 bases from J, with 7 bases in between. The chain's CDR3 is CASRQGNYGYTF. The CDR3 bases are TGTGCCAGCAGACAGGGCAACTATGGCTACACCTTC.

J is TRBJ1-5 and V is TRBV5-4, with TRBD1 as a possible D gene (6 bases). Germline V CDR1 and CDR2: SGHNT, YYREEE (reference sequence). The CDR3 has 17 residues. Trimming removed 1 base from V and 6 bases from J, with 20 bases in between. In nucleotides, the CDR3 is TGTGCCAGCAGCTTGATGGTTGGGGGCAAAGGAGTTCAGCCCCAGCATTTT. As protein: CASSLMVGGKGVQPQHF.

This chain links TRBV30 with TRBJ2-7, with 9 bases identical to TRBD1. Trimming took 0 bases from V and 2 from J; bases not matched to a gene: 5. This CDR3 has 15 residues. CDR1 is GTSNPN, CDR2 SVGIG, per germline (reference sequence). CDR3 sequence reads: CAWSVQGAPPYEQYF. CDR3 DNA sequence: TGTGCCTGGAGTGTACAGGGGGCTCCCCCCTACGAGCAGTACTTC.

V is TRBV18 and J is TRBJ1-4; 9 bases map to TRBD1. V lost 0 bases and J lost 8; bases outside the gene matches: 10. The CDR3 has 17 residues. Germline V gene sequence: CDR1 KGHSH, CDR2 LQKENI. Here the CDR3 reads CASSPPTGQGIKEKLFF. CDR3 coding DNA: TGTGCCAGCTCACCACCAACGGGACAGGGTATCAAGGAAAAACTGTTTTTT. Complete variable domain (other parts from reference TRBV18 and TRBJ1-4): NAGVMQNPRHLVRRRGQEARLRCSPMKGHSHVYWYRQLPEEGLKFMVYLQKENIIDESGMPKERFSAEFPKEGPSILRIQQVVRGDSAAYFCASSPPTGQGIKEKLFFGSGTQLSVL.

The chain recombines TRBV12-3 or TRBV12-4 with TRBJ2-3, with D maybe TRBD2 (5 bases). V was clipped by 5 bases and J by 15 bases, with 15 bases between them. The CDR3 loop spans 11 amino acids. The CDR3 here is CASSPDLWQYF. Here the CDR3 DNA reads TGTGCCAGCAGTCCGGACTTATGGCAATATTTT.

This clone was seen once. The chain combines TRBV6-5 with TRBJ1-2, with no clear D. The CDR3 totals 13 residues. CDR1 and CDR2 from the germline V gene are MNHEY and SVGAGI. V shed 2 bases and J shed 2 bases, with 6 bases lying between them. As DNA, the CDR3 is TGTGCCAGCAGTTACGCACAGAACTATGGCTACACCTTC. Protein product: CASSYAQNYGYTF.

Only one count was recorded for this clone. The chain links TRBV4-3 to TRBJ1-2, with unresolved D. Germline CDR1 LGHNA, CDR2 YSLEER. The ends were cut back, 1 base at V and 0 bases at J, with 9 bases in the middle. The CDR3 extends over 15 amino acids. The chain's CDR3 is CASSQGSKANYGYTF. CDR3 sequence (DNA): TGCGCCAGCAGCCAAGGGAGTAAAGCTAACTATGGCTACACCTTC.

This clone showed up many times. The rearrangement joins TRBV4-3 to TRBJ2-6; tentatively, D is TRBD1 (6 bases). The germline V gene encodes CDR1 LGHNA and CDR2 YSLEER. Trimming cost V 0 bases and J 4 bases, with 10 bases left between them. This CDR3 is 16 amino acids long. This CDR3 is CASSQDAQGGANVLTF. CDR3 DNA sequence: TGCGCCAGCAGCCAAGATGCCCAGGGGGGGGCCAACGTCCTGACTTTC.

This clone was counted between two and nine times. V and J are TRBV29-1 and TRBJ1-1; D not resolved. The CDR3 has 13 amino acids. Germline-derived CDR1 and CDR2 are SQVTM and ANQGSEA. Trimming took 3 bases from V and 3 from J, leaving 11 bases between them. This CDR3 is CSVERGRDTEAFF. As DNA, the CDR3 is TGCAGCGTTGAGCGAGGGAGAGACACTGAAGCTTTCTTT. Looking up the rest from reference TRBV29-1 and TRBJ1-1 gives the full variable domain: SAVISQKPSRDICQRGTSLTIQCQVDSQVTMMFWYRQQPGQSLTLIATANQGSEATYESGFVIDKFPISRPNLTFSTLTVSNMSPEDSSIYLCSVERGRDTEAFFGQGTRLTVV.

The genes are TRBV5-1 and TRBJ2-7; 10 bases match TRBD2. V was pared by 7 bases and J by 6 bases, with 13 bases of the junction left unmatched. The germline gives CDR1 SGHRS, CDR2 YFSETQ. This CDR3 region has 15 residues. The CDR3, as DNA: TGCGCCAGCGCCACTGATTTAGCGGGAGGCCGCGAGCAGTACTTC. Its translation: CASATDLAGGREQYF.

This rearrangement joins TRBV7-9 to TRBJ1-4; D might be TRBD1 (6 bases). Germline V gene data show CDR1 as SEHNR and CDR2 as FQNEAQ (reference sequence). The CDR3 sequence is 14 residues long. The V and J ends lost 1 base and 7 bases respectively, with 10 bases between them. The CDR3 sequence is CASSLEGVSEKLFF. CDR3 coding DNA: TGTGCCAGCAGCTTAGAGGGGGTCTCTGAAAAACTGTTTTTT.

The CDR3 DNA reads TGTGCCAGCAGCCGAGGTATCTCTGGGGCCAACGTCCTGACTTTC. Its protein product is CASSRGISGANVLTF. V and J are TRBV13 and TRBJ2-6, with unresolved D. This CDR3 has 15 residues. Germline CDR1 and CDR2: PRHDT and FYEKMQ (reference sequence). The ends were cut back, 5 bases at V and 0 bases at J, with 8 bases in the middle.

The rearrangement links TRBV27 to TRBJ1-1, with unresolved D. Per germline, CDR1 MNHEY and CDR2 SMNVEV (reference sequence). The V end lost 2 bases, the J end lost 0 bases, and 13 bases lay between the germline ends. CDR3 length: 16 amino acids. This CDR3 is CASSLVATVLNTEAFF. CDR3 DNA sequence: TGTGCCAGCAGTTTAGTAGCGACGGTCCTGAACACTGAAGCTTTCTTT.

This clone was recorded at least ten times. The chain combines TRBV6-4 with TRBJ1-1; D not certain. The germline gives CDR1 MRHNA, CDR2 SNTAGT. The length of the CDR3 is 14 residues. With 5 bases removed from V and 2 bases from J, the gap between germline ends came to 12 bases. CDR3 in amino acids: CASSLSADNTEAFF. The DNA of the CDR3 is TGTGCCAGCAGTCTGTCGGCGGATAACACTGAAGCTTTCTTT.